This T cell receptor (beta chain) was documented in a study of shared clonotypes between healthy human individuals (dated by TCRdb to the early 2020s). For the wider study: A few men and a couple of women, aged 18 to 49 years, made up the cohort. Libraries were prepared and TCR repertoires were sequenced by different laboratories using diverse techniques, in order to increase sequencing depth and limit assay-specific biases. Blood TCR repertoires of roughly 5 healthy adults were deeply sequenced to estimate repertoire size and the extent of clonotype sharing between individuals. For each donor, CD4 naive and CD4 memory were each run on three plates, CD8 naive on two plates, and CD8 memory on one plate. Between about 0.94 and 10 billion PBMCs per donor were obtained by leukapheresis. Broad study findings and their caveats: Pairwise subsampling indicated that sequencing depth was expected to affect the degree of clonotype sharing among donors. Sharing across several donors was observed for approximately 5% of naive CD4, over 3% of naive CD8, around 2.5% of memory CD4, and 0.4% of memory CD8 clonotypes. Only blood was sampled, and tissue TCR repertoires likely differ from those in blood. Incomplete sequencing was indicated by rarefaction of sorted-subset datasets, despite the large sequencing depth. Clonotypes shared by all four sorted-subset donors showed higher generation probabilities than non-shared clonotypes. Larger estimated clonotype richness was generally found for naive subsets than for memory subsets. The genetic and exposure-history diversity represented was limited by the small number of donors.

The CDR3 sequence holds 15 residues, the cysteine and phenylalanine included. CDR3 DNA is the only sequence kept; it has 45 bases, read in frame from the first base. In the germline V gene, CDR1 corresponds to MRHNA and CDR2 to SNTAGT. Trimming removed 3 bases from V and 0 bases from J; the gene matches leave 4 bases unexplained. The donors were healthy, HIV-negative adults with no recently reported acute infections or vaccinations. Only Caucasian adults living in Nashville, Tennessee, USA were represented among the donors. CD4+ T cells were enriched by magnetic negative selection; naive cells were then positively selected on CD45RA, and the negative fraction formed the memory subset. After blood collection by leukapheresis, PBMCs were isolated using Ficoll-Histopaque density gradient centrifugation and then cryopreserved in the vapor phase of liquid nitrogen. Purity and quantity of every magnetically sorted T cell population were checked by analytical flow cytometry. Genomic DNA was isolated from each sorted fraction and quantified by UV absorbance on a Nanodrop 2000c.

This clone was picked up a small number of times. Its antigen is not yet known. Base qualities were left out, and no much larger clone turns up one base away. Using the deep immunoSEQ assay, TCR CDR3 regions were amplified from genomic DNA by multiplex PCR. Extracted genomic DNA from each cell subset was distributed evenly across all wells of several immunoSEQ 96-well plates, and each plate was treated as a replicate. For sorted subsets, each replicate PCR was loaded with approximately 200 ng genomic DNA, equivalent to 30,000 or so T cell genomes. Purified libraries were quantified with a Qubit 3.0 fluorometer, sized on a Bioanalyzer 2100, and re-quantified with the KAPA Library Quantification kit. Each immunoSEQ 96-well plate was sequenced on its own single-read 150-cycle Illumina NextSeq 550 flow cell. Processing in the source paper ran as follows. The immunoSEQ output contained only junctional sequences without quality scores, so filtering could not match that applied to full-length reads. To assign V/J genes and CDR3, sequences were annotated against IMGT germline references using PyIR, a Python wrapper for IgBLAST v1.9. Any read was removed if the V/J assignment was weak (E-value above 1e-6), the CDR3 was missing, or the read contained stop codons, out-of-frame junctions, or ambiguous translated residues. V3J clonotypes were defined by identical inferred V gene, J gene, and CDR3 amino acid sequence. The percentage overlap between two repertoires was calculated by dividing the number of shared unique clonotypes by the size of the smaller repertoire. Richness of each repertoire was evaluated using RTK rarefaction, the Chao1 estimator, and Recon v2.1 estimates of unobserved clonotypes. Generation probabilities were computed with OLGA for all TCRbeta clonotypes obtained by the gDNA method from several donors. Entries here come from immuneACCESS through TCRdb and include only in-frame sequences with V and J called. Some clones fail to appear in such tables; in the studies checked, an unresolved V gene covers under half of the shortfall, and the cause of the remainder is unknown. V and J calls and clone size are as listed in that table; D and trimming were resolved from the DNA. For this sample the table gives over a million clones, of which 75% to 85% were detected only once. The ten most abundant clones make up 0.6% to 0.75% of the sample.

The receptor was derived from a man aged 18 to 35 in good health. Some clones in this sample may be carry-over from other donors' samples. This chain is built from TRBV6-4 and TRBJ2-7, with 8 bases aligning to TRBD1. The specimen sequenced was memory CD4+ T cells from PBMCs. This sample's cell subset or site label indicates: CD45RA-negative fraction. In nucleotides, the sequence is TGTGCCAGCAGTGAACAGGGGGGAAGCTCCTACGAGCAGTACTTC. Its translation is CASSEQGGSSYEQYF.